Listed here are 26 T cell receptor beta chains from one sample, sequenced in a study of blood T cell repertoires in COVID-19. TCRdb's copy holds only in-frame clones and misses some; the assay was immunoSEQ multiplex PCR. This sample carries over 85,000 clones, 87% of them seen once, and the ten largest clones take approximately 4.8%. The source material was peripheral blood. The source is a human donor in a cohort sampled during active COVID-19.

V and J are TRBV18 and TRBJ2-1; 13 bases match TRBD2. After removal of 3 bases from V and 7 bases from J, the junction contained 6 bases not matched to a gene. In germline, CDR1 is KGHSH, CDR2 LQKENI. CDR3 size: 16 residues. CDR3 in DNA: TGTGCCAGCTCACCTCGGACTAGCGGGAGAGGAAATGAGCAGTTCTTC. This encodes CASSPRTSGRGNEQFF.

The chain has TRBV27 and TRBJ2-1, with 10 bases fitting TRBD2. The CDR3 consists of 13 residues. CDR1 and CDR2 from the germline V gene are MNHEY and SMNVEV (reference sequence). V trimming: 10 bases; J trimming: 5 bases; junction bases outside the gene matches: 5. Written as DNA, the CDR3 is TGTGCCACCTCCGGGACTAGCGACAATGAGCAGTTCTTC. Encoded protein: CATSGTSDNEQFF.

The CDR3 nucleotides are TGTGCCAGCCAGAGAGACAGGGCCGCATTTGGGCCCCAGCATTTT. Protein sequence: CASQRDRAAFGPQHF. The chain combines TRBV6-5 with TRBJ1-5, with 7 bases fitting TRBD1. V dropped 8 bases and J dropped 9; count of bases not matched to a gene: 16. The CDR3 consists of 15 residues. Germline CDR1 MNHEY, CDR2 SVGAGI.

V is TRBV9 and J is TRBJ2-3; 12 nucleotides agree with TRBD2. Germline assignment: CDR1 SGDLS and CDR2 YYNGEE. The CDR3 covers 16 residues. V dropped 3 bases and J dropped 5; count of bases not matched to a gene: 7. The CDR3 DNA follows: TGTGCCAGCAGCGCGGCTAGCGGGGGGGCTGTAGATACGCAGTATTTT. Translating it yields CASSAASGGAVDTQYF.

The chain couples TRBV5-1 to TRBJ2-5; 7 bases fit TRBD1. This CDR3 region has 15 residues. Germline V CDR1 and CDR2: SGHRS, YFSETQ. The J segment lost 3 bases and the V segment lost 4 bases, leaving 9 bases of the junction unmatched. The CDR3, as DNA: TGCGCCAGCAGCCGAGTGAGACAGGGTGAAGAGACCCAGTACTTC. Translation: CASSRVRQGEETQYF. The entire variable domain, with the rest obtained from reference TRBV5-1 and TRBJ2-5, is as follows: KAGVTQTPRYLIKTRGQQVTLSCSPISGHRSVSWYQQTPGQGLQFLFEYFSETQRNKGNFPGRFSGRQFSNSRSEMNVSTLELGDSALYLCASSRVRQGEETQYFGPGTRLLVL.

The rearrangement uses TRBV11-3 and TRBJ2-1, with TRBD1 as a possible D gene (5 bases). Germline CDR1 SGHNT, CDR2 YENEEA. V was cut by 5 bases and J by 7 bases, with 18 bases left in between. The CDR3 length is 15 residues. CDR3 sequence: CASSPLGPGQNEQFF. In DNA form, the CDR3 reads TGTGCCAGCAGCCCTCTCGGTCCAGGGCAAAATGAGCAGTTCTTC.

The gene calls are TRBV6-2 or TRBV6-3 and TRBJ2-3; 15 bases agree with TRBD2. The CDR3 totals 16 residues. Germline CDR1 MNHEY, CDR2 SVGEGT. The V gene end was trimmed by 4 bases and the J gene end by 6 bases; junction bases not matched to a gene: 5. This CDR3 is CASSFLGTSGRDTQYF. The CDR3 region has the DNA TGTGCCAGCAGTTTTCTGGGGACTAGCGGGAGGGATACGCAGTATTTT.

In DNA form, the CDR3 reads TGTGCCAGCAGTGAAACAGGGACAGGGAATGGCTACACCTTC. It yields the protein CASSETGTGNGYTF. This chain links TRBV2 with TRBJ1-2, with 9 bases lining up with TRBD1. Trimming took 2 bases from V and 6 from J; bases not matched to a gene: 4. This CDR3 contains 14 residues. Germline values: CDR1 SNHLY, CDR2 FYNNEI. Based on the CDR3 plus reference TRBV2 and TRBJ1-2, the full variable domain is EPEVTQTPSHQVTQMGQEVILRCVPISNHLYFYWYRQILGQKVEFLVSFYNNEISEKSEIFDDQFSVERPDGSNFTLKIRSTKLEDSAMYFCASSETGTGNGYTFGSGTRLTVV.

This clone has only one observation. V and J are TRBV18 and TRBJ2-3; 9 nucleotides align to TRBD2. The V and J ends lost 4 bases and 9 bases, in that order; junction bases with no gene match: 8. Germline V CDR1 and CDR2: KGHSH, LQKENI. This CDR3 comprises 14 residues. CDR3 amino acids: CASSQEPGTSTQYF. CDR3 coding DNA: TGTGCCAGCTCACAAGAACCAGGGACTAGCACGCAGTATTTT.

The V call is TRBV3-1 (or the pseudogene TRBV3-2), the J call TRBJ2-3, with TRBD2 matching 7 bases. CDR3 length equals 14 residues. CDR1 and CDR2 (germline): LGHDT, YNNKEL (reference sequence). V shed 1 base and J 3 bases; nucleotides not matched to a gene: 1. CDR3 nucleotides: TGTGCCAGCAGCCAAGGGGGGGGAACAGATACGCAGTATTTT. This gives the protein CASSQGGGTDTQYF.

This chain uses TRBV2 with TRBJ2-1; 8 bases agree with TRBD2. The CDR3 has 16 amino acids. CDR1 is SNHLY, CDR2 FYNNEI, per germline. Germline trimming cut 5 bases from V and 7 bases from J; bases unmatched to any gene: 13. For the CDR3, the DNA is TGTGCCAGCAGTCTCTCGTCCAGGGCGGGAGGAAATGAGCAGTTCTTC. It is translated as CASSLSSRAGGNEQFF.

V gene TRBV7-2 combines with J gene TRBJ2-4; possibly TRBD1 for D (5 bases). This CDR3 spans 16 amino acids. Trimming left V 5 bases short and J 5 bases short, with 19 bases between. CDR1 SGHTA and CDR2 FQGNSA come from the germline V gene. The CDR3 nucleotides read TGTGCCAGCAGCGCTTCCGCCGCCAGGGCCCAAAACATTCAGTACTTC. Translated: CASSASAARAQNIQYF.

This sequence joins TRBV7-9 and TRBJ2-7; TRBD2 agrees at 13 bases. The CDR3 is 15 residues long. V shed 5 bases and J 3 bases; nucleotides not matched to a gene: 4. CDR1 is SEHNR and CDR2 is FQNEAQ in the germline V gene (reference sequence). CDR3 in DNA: TGTGCCAGCAGCACAAGGACTAGCGGGAGCTACGAGCAGTACTTC. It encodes CASSTRTSGSYEQYF.

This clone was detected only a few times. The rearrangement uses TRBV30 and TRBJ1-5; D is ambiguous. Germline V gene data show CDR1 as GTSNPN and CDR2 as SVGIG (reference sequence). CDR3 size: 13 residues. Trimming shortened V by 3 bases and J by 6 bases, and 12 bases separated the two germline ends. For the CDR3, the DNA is TGTGCCTGGAGCCCCCGGGTTGGTCAGCCCCAGCATTTT. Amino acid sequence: CAWSPRVGQPQHF.

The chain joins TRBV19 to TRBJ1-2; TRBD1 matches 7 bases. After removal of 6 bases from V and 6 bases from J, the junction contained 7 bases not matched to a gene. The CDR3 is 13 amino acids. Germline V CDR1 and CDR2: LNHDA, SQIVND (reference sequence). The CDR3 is CASRLIDRDGYTF. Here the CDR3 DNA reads TGTGCCAGTAGACTAATAGACAGGGATGGCTACACCTTC.

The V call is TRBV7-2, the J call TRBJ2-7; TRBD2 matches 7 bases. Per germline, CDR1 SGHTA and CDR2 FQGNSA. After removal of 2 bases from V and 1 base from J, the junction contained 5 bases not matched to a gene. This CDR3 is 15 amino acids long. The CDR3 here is CASSLREGTSYEQYF. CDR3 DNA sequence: TGTGCCAGCAGCTTAAGGGAGGGTACATCCTACGAGCAGTACTTC.

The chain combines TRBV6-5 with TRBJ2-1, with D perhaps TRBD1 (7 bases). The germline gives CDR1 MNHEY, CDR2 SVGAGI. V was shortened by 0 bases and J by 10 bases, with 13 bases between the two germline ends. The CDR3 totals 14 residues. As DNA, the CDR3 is TGTGCCAGCAGTTACTCGGCCCAGGGGGGAGAGCAGTTCTTC. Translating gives CASSYSAQGGEQFF.

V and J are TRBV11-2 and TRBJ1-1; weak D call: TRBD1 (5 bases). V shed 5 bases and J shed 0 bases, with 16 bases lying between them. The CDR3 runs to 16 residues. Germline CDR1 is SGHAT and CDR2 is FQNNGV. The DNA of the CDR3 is TGTGCCAGCAGCCCTAGGGGTGGCAGCCTGAACACTGAAGCTTTCTTT. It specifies CASSPRGGSLNTEAFF.

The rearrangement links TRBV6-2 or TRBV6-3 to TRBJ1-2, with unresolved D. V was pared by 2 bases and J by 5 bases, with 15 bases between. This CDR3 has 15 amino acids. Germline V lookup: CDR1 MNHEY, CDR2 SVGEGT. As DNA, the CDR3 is TGTGCCAGCAGTTACGTAGACCCCCGGAGATATGGCTACACCTTC. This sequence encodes CASSYVDPRRYGYTF.

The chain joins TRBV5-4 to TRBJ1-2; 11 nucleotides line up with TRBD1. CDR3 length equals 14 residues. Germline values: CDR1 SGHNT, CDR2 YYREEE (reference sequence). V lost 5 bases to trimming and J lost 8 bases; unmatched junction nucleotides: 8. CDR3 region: CASRMDRGLGGYTF. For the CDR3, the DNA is TGTGCCAGCAGAATGGACAGGGGGCTAGGGGGCTACACCTTC.

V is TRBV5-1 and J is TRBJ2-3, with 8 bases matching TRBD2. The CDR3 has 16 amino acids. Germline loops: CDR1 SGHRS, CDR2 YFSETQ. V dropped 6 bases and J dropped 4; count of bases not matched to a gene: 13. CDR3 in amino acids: CASINYAGGRPDTQYF. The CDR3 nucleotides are TGCGCCAGCATTAACTACGCGGGGGGTCGACCAGATACGCAGTATTTT.

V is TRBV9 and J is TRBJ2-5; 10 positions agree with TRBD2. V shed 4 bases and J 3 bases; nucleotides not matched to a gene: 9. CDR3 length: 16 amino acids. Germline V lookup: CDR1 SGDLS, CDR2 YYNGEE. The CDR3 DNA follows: TGTGCCAGCAGCAATGATCTAGCGGGGGCGAAAGAGACCCAGTACTTC. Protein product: CASSNDLAGAKETQYF.

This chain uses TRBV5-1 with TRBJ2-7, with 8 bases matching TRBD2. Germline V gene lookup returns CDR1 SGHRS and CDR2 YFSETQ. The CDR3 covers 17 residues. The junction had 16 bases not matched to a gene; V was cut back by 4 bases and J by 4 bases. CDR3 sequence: CASSTPSSGRFSYEQYF. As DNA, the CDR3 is TGCGCCAGCAGCACCCCCTCCAGCGGGAGATTTTCTTACGAGCAGTACTTC.

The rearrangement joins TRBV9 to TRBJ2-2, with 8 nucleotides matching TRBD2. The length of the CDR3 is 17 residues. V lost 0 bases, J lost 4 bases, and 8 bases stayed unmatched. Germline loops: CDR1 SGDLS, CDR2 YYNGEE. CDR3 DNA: TGTGCCAGCAGCGTAGGACTAGCGACTATCTTCACCGGGGAGCTGTTTTTT. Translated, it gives CASSVGLATIFTGELFF.

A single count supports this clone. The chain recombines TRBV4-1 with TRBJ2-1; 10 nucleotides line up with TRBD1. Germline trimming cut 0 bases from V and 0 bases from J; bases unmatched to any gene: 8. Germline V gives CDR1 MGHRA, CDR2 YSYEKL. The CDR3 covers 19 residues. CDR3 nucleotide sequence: TGCGCCAGCAGCCAAGATTTATGGTGGACAGGGGGCTCCTACAATGAGCAGTTCTTC. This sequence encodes CASSQDLWWTGGSYNEQFF.

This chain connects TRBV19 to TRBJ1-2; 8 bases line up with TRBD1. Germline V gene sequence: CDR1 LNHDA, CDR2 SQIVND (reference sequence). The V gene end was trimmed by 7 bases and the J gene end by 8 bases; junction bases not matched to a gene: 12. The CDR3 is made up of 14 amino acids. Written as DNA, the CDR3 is TGTGCCAGTATCTCCCCTGGACAGGGTCGAGGCTACACCTTC. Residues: CASISPGQGRGYTF. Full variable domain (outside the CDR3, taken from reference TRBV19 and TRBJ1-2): DGGITQSPKYLFRKEGQNVTLSCEQNLNHDAMYWYRQDPGQGLRLIYYSQIVNDFQKGDIAEGYSVSREKKESFPLTVTSAQKNPTAFYLCASISPGQGRGYTFGSGTRLTVV.